These 9 T cell receptor beta chains originate from one sample sequenced in a study of blood T cell repertoires in COVID-19. Data came from immunoSEQ multiplex PCR; TCRdb stores just in-frame clones and leaves some out. In the table there are around 300,000 clones, around nine tenths of which are singletons. Sequenced: PBMCs or T cells enriched from blood (not recorded which). The origin of the receptors is a woman aged 18-29 years who had recovered from COVID-19.

Only one count was recorded for this clone. The chain recombines TRBV12-5 with TRBJ1-5, with 7 bases identical to TRBD1. Germline V CDR1 and CDR2: LGHNT, FRNRAP. Germline trimming cut 6 bases from V and 3 bases from J; bases unmatched to any gene: 8. The CDR3 consists of 15 residues. CDR3 protein: CASGLLTGNNQPQHF. Written as DNA, the CDR3 is TGTGCTAGTGGCCTATTGACAGGGAACAATCAGCCCCAGCATTTT.

The V and J genes are TRBV3-1 (or the pseudogene TRBV3-2) and TRBJ1-3; 7 bases match TRBD1. The CDR3 is 16 residues long. Germline V CDR1 and CDR2: LGHDT, YNNKEL (reference sequence). J gave up 0 bases and V 3 bases, and 5 bases lay outside the gene matches. The CDR3: CASSHTGTVSGNTIYF. CDR3 coding DNA: TGTGCCAGCAGCCACACAGGGACAGTCTCTGGAAACACCATATATTTT.

This chain uses TRBV21-1 with TRBJ2-7; the table's D call of TRBD2 was not tested on the DNA. TRBV21-1 is flagged as a pseudogene. The CDR3 covers 17 residues. This CDR3 is CASSKAGGLADSYEQYF. CDR3 sequence (DNA): TGTGCCAGCAGCAAAGCAGGAGGACTAGCGGACTCCTACGAGCAGTACTTC.

V and J are TRBV25-1 and TRBJ1-6; TRBD1 agrees at 9 bases. J gave up 9 bases and V 3 bases, and 6 bases lay outside the gene matches. In germline, CDR1 is MGHDK, CDR2 SYGVNS. The length of the CDR3 is 15 residues. The CDR3 region has the DNA TGTGCCAGCAGTGAGGGGACAGGGTTAAGTTCACCCCTCCACTTT. Amino acid sequence: CASSEGTGLSSPLHF.

The CDR3 loop reads CASSETGLNEKLFF. CDR3 bases: TGTGCCAGCAGTGAGACAGGGCTTAATGAAAAACTGTTTTTT. The V gene is TRBV25-1, the J gene TRBJ1-4; the match to TRBD1 covers 7 bases. Germline V CDR1 and CDR2: MGHDK, SYGVNS. The CDR3 runs 14 residues. The trim removed 3 bases at V and 4 bases at J, leaving 2 bases unmatched.

The chain combines TRBV6-4 with TRBJ2-1; D is undetermined. V was pared by 5 bases and J by 8 bases, with 16 bases between. CDR1 MRHNA and CDR2 SNTAGT come from the germline V gene. The CDR3 is 14 amino acids. CDR3 coding DNA: TGTGCCAGCAGTATCGAGGAAAGGAGCCATGAGCAGTTCTTC. It encodes CASSIEERSHEQFF.

The DNA for the CDR3 is TGCGCCAGCAGCTCTCCGGGACTAGCCTATGGTGATGAGCAGTTCTTC. This encodes CASSSPGLAYGDEQFF. This chain connects TRBV4-1 to TRBJ2-1; 9 bases line up with TRBD2. The CDR3 totals 16 residues. The V gene end was trimmed by 5 bases and the J gene end by 8 bases; junction bases not matched to a gene: 13. Germline V CDR1 and CDR2: MGHRA, YSYEKL.

The CDR3 region has the DNA TGTGCCAGTAGCCATGTTTTCCAGGGAACTAATGAAAAACTGTTTTTT. Its translation: CASSHVFQGTNEKLFF. This chain links TRBV19 with TRBJ1-4, with D maybe TRBD1 (5 bases). Germline CDR1 LNHDA, CDR2 SQIVND (reference sequence). V was shortened by 6 bases and J by 1 base, with 15 bases between the two germline ends. The CDR3 has 16 amino acids.

This chain joins TRBV3-1 (or the pseudogene TRBV3-2) and TRBJ1-4; 8 nucleotides agree with TRBD1. Germline CDR1 reads LGHDT; CDR2 reads YNNKEL (reference sequence). Trimming at V came to 4 bases and at J to 13 bases, leaving 8 bases not matched to a gene. The CDR3 sequence is 13 residues long. The CDR3 nucleotides read TGTGCCAGCAGCCGATCGGACAGGGCTAGACTGTTTTTT. Residues: CASSRSDRARLFF.